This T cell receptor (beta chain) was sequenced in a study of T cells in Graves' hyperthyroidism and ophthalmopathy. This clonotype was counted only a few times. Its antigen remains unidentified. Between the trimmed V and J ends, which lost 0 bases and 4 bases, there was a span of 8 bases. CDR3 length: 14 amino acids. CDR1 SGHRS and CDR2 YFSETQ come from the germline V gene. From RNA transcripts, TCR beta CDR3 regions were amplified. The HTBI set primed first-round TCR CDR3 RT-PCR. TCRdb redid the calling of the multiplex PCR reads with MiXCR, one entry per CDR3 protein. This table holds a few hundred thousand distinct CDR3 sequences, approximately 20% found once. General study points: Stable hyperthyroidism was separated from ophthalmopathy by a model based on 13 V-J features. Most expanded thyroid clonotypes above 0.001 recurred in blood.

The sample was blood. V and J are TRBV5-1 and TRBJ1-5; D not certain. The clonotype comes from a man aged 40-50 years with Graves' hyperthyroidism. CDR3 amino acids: CASSLDSRNQPQHF. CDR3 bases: TGCGCCAGCAGCTTGGATTCGAGGAATCAGCCCCAGCATTTT.